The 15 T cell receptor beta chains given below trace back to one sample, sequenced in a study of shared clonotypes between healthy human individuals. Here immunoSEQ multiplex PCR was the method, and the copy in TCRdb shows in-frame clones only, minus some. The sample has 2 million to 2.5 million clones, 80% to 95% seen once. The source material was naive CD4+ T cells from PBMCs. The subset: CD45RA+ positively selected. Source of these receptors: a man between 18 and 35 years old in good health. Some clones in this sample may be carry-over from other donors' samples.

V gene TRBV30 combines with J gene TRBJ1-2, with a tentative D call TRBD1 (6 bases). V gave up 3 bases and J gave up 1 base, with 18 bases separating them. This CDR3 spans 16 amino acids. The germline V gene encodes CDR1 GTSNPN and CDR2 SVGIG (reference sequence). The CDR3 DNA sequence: TGTGCCTGGAGGTCCTTTGGAGGGGGGCATAACTATGGCTACACCTTC. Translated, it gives CAWRSFGGGHNYGYTF.

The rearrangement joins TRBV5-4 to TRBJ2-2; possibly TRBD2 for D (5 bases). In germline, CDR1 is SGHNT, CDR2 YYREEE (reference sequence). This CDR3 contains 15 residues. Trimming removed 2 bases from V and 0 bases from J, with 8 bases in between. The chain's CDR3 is CASSFRDANTGELFF. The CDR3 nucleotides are TGTGCCAGCAGCTTTCGGGATGCGAACACCGGGGAGCTGTTTTTT.

In nucleotides, the CDR3 is TGTGCCAGCAGACTAGAGGAGAGCACAGATACGCAGTATTTT. This codes for CASRLEESTDTQYF. The V call is TRBV6-1, the J call TRBJ2-3; maybe TRBD2 (5 bases). Trimming removed 6 bases at V and 0 bases at J, with 10 bases between. The germline CDR1 and CDR2 sequences are MNHNS and SASEGT. The CDR3 length is 14 residues.

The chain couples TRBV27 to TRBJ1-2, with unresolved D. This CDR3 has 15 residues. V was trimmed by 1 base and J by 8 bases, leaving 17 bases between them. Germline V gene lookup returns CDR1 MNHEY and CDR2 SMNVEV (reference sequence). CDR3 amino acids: CASSLWRAEAMGYTF. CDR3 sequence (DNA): TGTGCCAGCAGTTTATGGCGGGCAGAAGCTATGGGCTACACCTTC.

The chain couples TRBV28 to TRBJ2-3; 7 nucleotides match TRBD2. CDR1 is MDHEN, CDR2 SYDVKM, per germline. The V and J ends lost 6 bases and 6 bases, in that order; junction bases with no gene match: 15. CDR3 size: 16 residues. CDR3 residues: CASSKPSGVGSDTQYF. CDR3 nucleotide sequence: TGTGCCAGCAGCAAACCAAGCGGGGTAGGGTCCGATACGCAGTATTTT.

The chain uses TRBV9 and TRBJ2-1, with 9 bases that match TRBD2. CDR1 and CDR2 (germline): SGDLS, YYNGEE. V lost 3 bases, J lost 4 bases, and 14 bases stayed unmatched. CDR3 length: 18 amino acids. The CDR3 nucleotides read TGTGCCAGCAGCGAGGGGGTAGCGGGAGATAATCGGTACAATGAGCAGTTCTTC. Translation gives CASSEGVAGDNRYNEQFF.

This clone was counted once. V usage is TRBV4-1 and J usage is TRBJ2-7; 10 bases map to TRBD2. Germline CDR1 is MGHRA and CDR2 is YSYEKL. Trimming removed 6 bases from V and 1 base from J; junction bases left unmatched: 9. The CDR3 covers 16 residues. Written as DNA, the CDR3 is TGCGCCAGCAGATCCCCCGGGACTAGCGCGTCCTACGAGCAGTACTTC. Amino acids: CASRSPGTSASYEQYF.

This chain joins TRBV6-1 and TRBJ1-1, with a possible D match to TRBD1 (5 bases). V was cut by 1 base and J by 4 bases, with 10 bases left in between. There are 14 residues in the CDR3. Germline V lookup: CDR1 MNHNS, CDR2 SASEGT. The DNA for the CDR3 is TGTGCCAGCAGTGAAGTCGGAGGGGCCACTGAAGCTTTCTTT. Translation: CASSEVGGATEAFF.

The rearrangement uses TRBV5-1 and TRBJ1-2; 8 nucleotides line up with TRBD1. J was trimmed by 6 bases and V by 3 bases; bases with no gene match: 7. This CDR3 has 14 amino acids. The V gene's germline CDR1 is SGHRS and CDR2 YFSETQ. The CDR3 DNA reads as TGCGCCAGCAGCTCCCCAGGACAGGGTGATGGCTACACCTTC. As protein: CASSSPGQGDGYTF.

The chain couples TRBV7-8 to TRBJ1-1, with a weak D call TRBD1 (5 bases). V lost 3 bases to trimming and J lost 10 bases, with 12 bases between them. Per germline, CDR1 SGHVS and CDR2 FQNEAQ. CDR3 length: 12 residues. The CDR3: CASSFGGGGAFF. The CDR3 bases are TGTGCCAGCAGCTTTGGCGGGGGTGGAGCTTTCTTT.

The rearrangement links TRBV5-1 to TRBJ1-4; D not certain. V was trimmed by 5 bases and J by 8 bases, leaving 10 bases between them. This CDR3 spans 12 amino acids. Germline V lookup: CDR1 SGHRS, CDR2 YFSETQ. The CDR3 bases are TGCGCCAGCAGAGATTTCGAGGAAAAACTGTTTTTT. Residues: CASRDFEEKLFF.

In nucleotides, the CDR3 is TGTGCCAGCAGGCTACCCTCGGGAGGATCCGGGACCCAGTACTTC. This gives the protein CASRLPSGGSGTQYF. The V and J genes are TRBV2 and TRBJ2-5; 7 bases are a match to TRBD2. J lost 7 bases, V lost 6 bases, and 14 bases had no gene match. The CDR3 extends over 15 amino acids. Germline V gene sequence: CDR1 SNHLY, CDR2 FYNNEI.

CDR3 in DNA: TGTGCCAGCAGCCCCGAATGGGTCCGGGACTATGGCTACACCTTC. Translation: CASSPEWVRDYGYTF. V gene TRBV11-2 combines with J gene TRBJ1-2; no reliable D call. The CDR3 is 15 residues long. The germline gives CDR1 SGHAT, CDR2 FQNNGV. Trimming removed 5 bases at V and 3 bases at J, with 16 bases between. The variable domain in full, completed from reference TRBV11-2 and TRBJ1-2, reads EAGVAQSPRYKIIEKRQSVAFWCNPISGHATLYWYQQILGQGPKLLIQFQNNGVVDDSQLPKDRFSAERLKGVDSTLKIQPAKLEDSAVYLCASSPEWVRDYGYTFGSGTRLTVV.

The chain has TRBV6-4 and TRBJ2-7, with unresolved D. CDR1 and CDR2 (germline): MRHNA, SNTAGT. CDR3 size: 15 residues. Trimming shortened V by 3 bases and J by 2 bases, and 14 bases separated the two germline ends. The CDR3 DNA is TGTGCCAGCAGTGAAATGTGGCGGCACGCCTACGAGCAGTACTTC. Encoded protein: CASSEMWRHAYEQYF.

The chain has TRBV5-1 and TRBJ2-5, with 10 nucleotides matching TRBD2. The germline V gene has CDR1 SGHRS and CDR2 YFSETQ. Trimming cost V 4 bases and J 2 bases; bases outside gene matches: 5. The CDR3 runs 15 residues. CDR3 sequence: CASSQTLAGQETQYF. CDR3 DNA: TGCGCCAGCAGCCAAACACTAGCGGGGCAAGAGACCCAGTACTTC. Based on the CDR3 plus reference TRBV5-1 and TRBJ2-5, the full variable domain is KAGVTQTPRYLIKTRGQQVTLSCSPISGHRSVSWYQQTPGQGLQFLFEYFSETQRNKGNFPGRFSGRQFSNSRSEMNVSTLELGDSALYLCASSQTLAGQETQYFGPGTRLLVL.